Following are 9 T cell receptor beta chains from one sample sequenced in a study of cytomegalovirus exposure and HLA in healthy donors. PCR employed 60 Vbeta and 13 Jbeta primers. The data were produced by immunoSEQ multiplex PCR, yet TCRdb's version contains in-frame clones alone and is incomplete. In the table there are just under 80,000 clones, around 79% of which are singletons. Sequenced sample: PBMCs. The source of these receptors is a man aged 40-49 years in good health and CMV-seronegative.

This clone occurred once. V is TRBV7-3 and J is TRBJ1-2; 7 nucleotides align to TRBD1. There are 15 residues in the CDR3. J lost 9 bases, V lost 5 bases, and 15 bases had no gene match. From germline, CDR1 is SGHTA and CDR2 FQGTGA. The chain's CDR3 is CASSMGTAIGVSYTF. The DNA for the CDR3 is TGTGCCAGCAGCATGGGGACAGCCATTGGAGTCAGCTACACCTTC.

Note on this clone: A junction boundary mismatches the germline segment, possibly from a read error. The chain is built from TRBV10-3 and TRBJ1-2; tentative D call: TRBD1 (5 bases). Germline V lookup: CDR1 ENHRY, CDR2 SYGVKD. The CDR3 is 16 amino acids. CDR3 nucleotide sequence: TGCGCTACGCGAACTCTGGACAAGGGGTTCTATGGGGGCTACACCTTC. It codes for CATRTLDKGFYGGYTF.

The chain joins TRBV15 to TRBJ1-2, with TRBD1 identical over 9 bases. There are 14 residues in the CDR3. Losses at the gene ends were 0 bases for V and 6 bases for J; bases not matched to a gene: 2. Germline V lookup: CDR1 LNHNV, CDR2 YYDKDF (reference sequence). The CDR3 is CATSRDRTGDGYTF. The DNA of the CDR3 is TGTGCCACCAGCAGAGATAGGACAGGGGATGGCTACACCTTC.

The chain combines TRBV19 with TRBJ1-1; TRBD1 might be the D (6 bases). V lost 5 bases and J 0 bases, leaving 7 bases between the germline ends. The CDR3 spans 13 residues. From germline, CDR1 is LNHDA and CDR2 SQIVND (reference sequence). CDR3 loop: CASSEGVNTEAFF. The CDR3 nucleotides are TGTGCCAGTAGTGAGGGGGTGAACACTGAAGCTTTCTTT.

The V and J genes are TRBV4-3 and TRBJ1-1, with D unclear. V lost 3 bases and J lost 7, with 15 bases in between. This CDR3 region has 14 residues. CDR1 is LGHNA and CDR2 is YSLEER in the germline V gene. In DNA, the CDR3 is TGCGCCAGCAGCCACTCCCGGAGGGCCGGTGAAGCTTTCTTT. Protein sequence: CASSHSRRAGEAFF.

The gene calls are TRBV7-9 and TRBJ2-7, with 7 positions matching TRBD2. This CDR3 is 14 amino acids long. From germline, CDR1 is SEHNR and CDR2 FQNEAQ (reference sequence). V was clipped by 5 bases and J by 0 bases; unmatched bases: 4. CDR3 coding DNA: TGTGCCAGCAGCCCGCCGGGAGGCTCCTACGAGCAGTACTTC. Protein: CASSPPGGSYEQYF.

The CDR3 region is CASSLRTGIEEPQHF. The CDR3 DNA reads TGCGCCAGCAGCCTGAGAACAGGTATTGAGGAGCCCCAGCATTTT. This sequence joins TRBV4-3 and TRBJ1-5; D is possibly TRBD1 (5 bases). Trimming cost V 4 bases and J 8 bases, with 18 bases left between them. Germline V lookup: CDR1 LGHNA, CDR2 YSLEER. The CDR3 consists of 15 residues.

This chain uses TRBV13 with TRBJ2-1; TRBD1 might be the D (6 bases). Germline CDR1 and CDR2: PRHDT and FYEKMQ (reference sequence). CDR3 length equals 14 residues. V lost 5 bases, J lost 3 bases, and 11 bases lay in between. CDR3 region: CASSPGQSYNEQFF. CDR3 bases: TGTGCCAGCAGCCCCGGACAGAGCTACAATGAGCAGTTCTTC. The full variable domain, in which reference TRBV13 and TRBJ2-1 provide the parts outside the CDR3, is AAGVIQSPRHLIKEKRETATLKCYPIPRHDTVYWYQQGPGQDPQFLISFYEKMQSDKGSIPDRFSAQQFSDYHSELNMSSLELGDSALYFCASSPGQSYNEQFFGPGTRLTVL.

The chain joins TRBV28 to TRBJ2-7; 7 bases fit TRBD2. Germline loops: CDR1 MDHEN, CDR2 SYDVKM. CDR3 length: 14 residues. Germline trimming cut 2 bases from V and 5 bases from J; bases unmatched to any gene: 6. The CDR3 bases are TGTGCCAGCAGTTTAGGCGGGAGCGTCAACGAGCAGTACTTC. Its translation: CASSLGGSVNEQYF.